This TCR beta chain derives from a study of cytomegalovirus exposure and HLA in healthy donors. Findings and caveats of the study: The study found most TCR sequences rare, yet found some public TCRs in many donors. Altogether, 160 or so TCR beta chains were recorded as cytomegalovirus-associated.

A note on this clone: Antigen unknown.

From the roughly 120-subject validation cohort, which was separate from the approximately 670-subject first cohort, the donors were drawn. In germline, CDR1 is SQVTM, CDR2 ANQGSEA. The CDR3 loop spans 15 amino acids. V lost 6 bases, J lost 8 bases, and 12 bases stayed unmatched. Sequencing used immunoSEQ multiplex PCR; TCRdb keeps in-frame clones, though not all of them. This sample has 200,000 to 250,000 clones, with over 75% found just once. Sequenced: PBMCs. This clonotype was obtained from a man between 18 and 29 years old in good health and CMV-seropositive. The chain carries TRBV29-1 and TRBJ1-4, with TRBD1 identical over 10 bases. For the CDR3, the DNA is TGCAGCGTCCTCACGGGACAGGGGCGCGACGAAAAACTGTTTTTT. This encodes CSVLTGQGRDEKLFF.